The entry that follows covers one TCR beta chain sequence. The antigen remains undetermined. Profiling relied on immunoSEQ multiplex PCR, and the TCRdb table lists in-frame clones only, not all of them. The sample includes over 35,000 clones, more than 70% of them seen just once. The record originates from a study of OX40 agonist ivuxolimab in advanced cancers. Study-wide results and caveats: Expanded peripheral T cells had an undetermined antigen specificity.

V dropped 1 base and J dropped 0 bases, with 6 bases sitting between them. Looked up from germline, CDR1 is SGHDT and CDR2 is YYEEEE. This CDR3 contains 14 residues. The V and J genes are TRBV5-6 and TRBJ2-3; D remains ambiguous. The sample in question was CD4+ or CD8+ T cells sorted from blood, obtained in a trial of the OX40 agonist ivuxolimab. The clonotype originates from an adult with an advanced solid tumor such as melanoma, head and neck, liver or kidney cancer. The CDR3 nucleotides are TGTGCCAGCAGCTTGATCTACAGCACAGATACGCAGTATTTT. The encoded protein is CASSLIYSTDTQYF.